Described below is a single TCR beta chain sequence and its context. This sample is part of a study of OX40 agonist ivuxolimab in advanced cancers. This CDR3 is 12 amino acids long. The ends were cut back, 5 bases at V and 3 bases at J, with 4 bases in the middle. Germline CDR1 and CDR2: LNHNV and YYDKDF (reference sequence). The repertoire was sequenced with immunoSEQ multiplex PCR; TCRdb's copy has only in-frame clones and lacks some. The repertoire includes around 60,000 clones, just over 85% of them detected once, and around 0.91% sits in the top ten. Autoimmune disease history or systemic immunosuppression excluded patients.

The sample consisted of CD4+ or CD8+ T cells sorted from blood, taken in a trial of the OX40 agonist ivuxolimab. This receptor was taken from an adult with an advanced solid tumor such as melanoma, head and neck, liver or kidney cancer. The V call is TRBV15, the J call TRBJ2-2; D gene unclear. CDR3 nucleotides: TGTGCCACCAGCGAGGACACCGGGGAGCTGTTTTTT. It codes for CATSEDTGELFF.